The 26 T cell receptor beta chains presented below share a single source sample, sequenced in a study of cytomegalovirus exposure and HLA in healthy donors. With 60 Vbeta and 13 Jbeta primers, the PCR was carried out. The method was immunoSEQ multiplex PCR; TCRdb's version includes in-frame clones alone and lacks a portion of them. In the table there are 120,000 to 150,000 clones, about three quarters of which are singletons. Sequenced material: PBMCs. The receptors come from a man aged 18 to 30 in good health and CMV-seronegative.

The chain couples TRBV2 to TRBJ1-1, with D unresolved. This CDR3 is 13 amino acids long. Germline assignment: CDR1 SNHLY and CDR2 FYNNEI. The germline V and J ends were trimmed by 3 bases and 6 bases, with 11 bases remaining between them. In nucleotides, the CDR3 is TGTGCCAGCAGTGAGGGTGGCGGGGCTGAAGCTTTCTTT. It translates to CASSEGGGAEAFF.

This rearrangement joins TRBV9 to TRBJ2-3; 11 positions match TRBD1. Per the germline V gene, CDR1 is SGDLS and CDR2 is YYNGEE. V trimming: 3 bases; J trimming: 11 bases; junction bases outside the gene matches: 17. The CDR3 has 17 amino acids. The CDR3 protein is CASSAGQGVQGVTLQYF. The CDR3 DNA is TGTGCCAGCAGCGCGGGACAGGGGGTTCAGGGAGTGACATTGCAGTATTTT.

The rearrangement links TRBV27 to TRBJ2-2; D not certain. Germline CDR1 is MNHEY and CDR2 is SMNVEV (reference sequence). The length of the CDR3 is 13 residues. The V and J ends lost 2 bases and 2 bases respectively, with 3 bases between them. This CDR3 is CASSLGNTGELFF. Here the CDR3 DNA reads TGTGCCAGCAGTTTAGGCAACACCGGGGAGCTGTTTTTT.

The V and J genes are TRBV5-1 and TRBJ2-7; 9 nucleotides align to TRBD1. V was pared by 4 bases and J by 5 bases, with 7 bases of the junction left unmatched. The CDR3 is made up of 14 amino acids. Germline CDR1 SGHRS, CDR2 YFSETQ. The CDR3 loop reads CASSVGQGFDEQYF. In DNA, the CDR3 is TGCGCCAGCAGCGTAGGACAGGGGTTTGACGAGCAGTACTTC.

This clone occurred a few times. The gene calls are TRBV30 and TRBJ2-2; 7 bases are a match to TRBD1. J gave up 7 bases and V 8 bases, and 7 bases lay outside the gene matches. CDR1 is GTSNPN and CDR2 is SVGIG in the germline V gene (reference sequence). This CDR3 has 12 amino acids. CDR3 loop: CAQHRGGGELFF. Here the CDR3 DNA reads TGTGCCCAGCACAGGGGCGGCGGGGAGCTGTTTTTT.

This clone has only one observation. This chain connects TRBV19 to TRBJ1-1; 8 bases are a match to TRBD1. Germline V gives CDR1 LNHDA, CDR2 SQIVND (reference sequence). CDR3 length: 14 amino acids. V dropped 5 bases and J dropped 5; count of bases not matched to a gene: 7. DNA for the CDR3: TGTGCCAGTAGTTTGAACAGGGGGGGGACTGAAGCTTTCTTT. Protein product: CASSLNRGGTEAFF.

V is TRBV14 and J is TRBJ2-7; 8 bases agree with TRBD1. The CDR3 loop spans 16 amino acids. V shed 2 bases and J 7 bases; nucleotides not matched to a gene: 13. Germline V gene lookup returns CDR1 SGHDN and CDR2 FVKESK. CDR3 nucleotide sequence: TGTGCCAGCAGCCAAAGCGGCTACCGGCACAGGGGGGAGCAGTACTTC. Residues: CASSQSGYRHRGEQYF.

The chain links TRBV11-2 to TRBJ2-7; no reliable D call. There are 12 residues in the CDR3. CDR1 and CDR2 from the germline V gene are SGHAT and FQNNGV. The germline V and J ends were trimmed by 2 bases and 3 bases, with 5 bases remaining between them. The CDR3: CASSLPYYEQYF. DNA for the CDR3: TGTGCCAGCAGCTTACCCTACTACGAGCAGTACTTC.

V gene TRBV5-4 combines with J gene TRBJ2-3; D gene uncertain. Germline V gene data show CDR1 as SGHNT and CDR2 as YYREEE (reference sequence). This CDR3 is built from 16 residues. V lost 0 bases and J 1 base, leaving 12 bases between the germline ends. The CDR3 nucleotides are TGTGCCAGCAGCTTGGTGGCGGCACGCCGCACAGATACGCAGTATTTT. This translates into CASSLVAARRTDTQYF.

CDR3 amino acids: CSVPTGSGNTIYF. CDR3 bases: TGCAGCGTTCCGACAGGCTCTGGAAACACCATATATTTT. The rearrangement uses TRBV29-1 and TRBJ1-3; TRBD1 is a possible D gene (6 bases). CDR3 length: 13 residues. Trimming took off 5 bases at V and 0 bases at J, with 8 bases between the two ends. CDR1 is SQVTM and CDR2 is ANQGSEA in the germline V gene.

The DNA for the CDR3 is TGTGCCAGCAGTTACTCGCAGGGAAACCACGAGCAGTACTTC. This translates into CASSYSQGNHEQYF. This chain links TRBV6-5 with TRBJ2-7, with a tentative D call TRBD1 (5 bases). V lost 0 bases, J lost 5 bases, and 11 bases lay in between. This CDR3 is 14 amino acids long. From germline, CDR1 is MNHEY and CDR2 SVGAGI.

This rearrangement joins TRBV5-1 to TRBJ1-3; TRBD1 agrees at 7 bases. CDR3 size: 16 residues. CDR1 is SGHRS and CDR2 is YFSETQ in the germline V gene. V was pared by 0 bases and J by 0 bases, with 3 bases of the junction left unmatched. The CDR3 loop reads CASSLATGSSGNTIYF. CDR3 DNA: TGCGCCAGCAGCTTGGCGACAGGGAGCTCTGGAAACACCATATATTTT.

The chain's CDR3 is CASILNKVGPSYNSPLHF. CDR3 DNA: TGTGCCAGCATTCTCAACAAAGTGGGGCCCTCTTATAATTCACCCCTCCACTTT. The rearrangement uses TRBV2 and TRBJ1-6; tentative D call: TRBD1 (5 bases). Germline CDR1 SNHLY, CDR2 FYNNEI. The CDR3 sequence is 18 residues long. The V gene lost 7 bases and the J gene lost 4 bases, with 23 bases spanning the gap. The variable domain in full, with the rest retrieved from reference TRBV2 and TRBJ1-6, is EPEVTQTPSHQVTQMGQEVILRCVPISNHLYFYWYRQILGQKVEFLVSFYNNEISEKSEIFDDQFSVERPDGSNFTLKIRSTKLEDSAMYFCASILNKVGPSYNSPLHFGNGTRLTVT.

Concerning this clone itself: The CDR3 ends on some other residue instead of the conserved phenylalanine or tryptophan, so this is likely a read error. The CDR3, as DNA: TGTGCCAGCAGAAGGGACAGGGGAACAGATACGCAGTATGTT. It yields the protein CASRRDRGTDTQYV. The rearrangement links TRBV5-4 to TRBJ2-3, with 10 bases identical to TRBD1. Germline trimming cut 5 bases from V and 3 bases from J; bases unmatched to any gene: 3. The length of the CDR3 is 14 residues. The germline gives CDR1 SGHNT, CDR2 YYREEE (reference sequence).

The chain employs TRBV5-6 and TRBJ1-3; 8 positions agree with TRBD1. The CDR3 has 16 residues. The V and J ends lost 5 bases and 2 bases, in that order; junction bases with no gene match: 9. CDR1 and CDR2 (germline): SGHDT, YYEEEE. CDR3 residues: CASRSDRGSAGNTIYF. The CDR3 DNA reads as TGTGCCAGCAGGTCTGACAGGGGTTCTGCTGGAAACACCATATATTTT.

The chain uses TRBV4-1 and TRBJ1-3; 9 bases fit TRBD1. The junction had 2 bases not matched to a gene; V was cut back by 1 base and J by 1 base. This CDR3 spans 16 amino acids. CDR1 is MGHRA, CDR2 YSYEKL, per germline. The CDR3: CASSQVGQGSGNTIYF. For the CDR3, the DNA is TGCGCCAGCAGCCAAGTTGGACAGGGGTCTGGAAACACCATATATTTT.

The chain joins TRBV5-5 to TRBJ1-1, with 9 bases matching TRBD1. This CDR3 spans 17 amino acids. J was trimmed by 6 bases and V by 4 bases; bases with no gene match: 16. Germline V gives CDR1 SGHKS, CDR2 YYEKEE (reference sequence). The CDR3 is CASSQRLRGQGKAEAFF. The CDR3 DNA follows: TGTGCCAGCAGCCAAAGACTCCGGGGACAGGGAAAGGCTGAAGCTTTCTTT. Together with reference TRBV5-5 and TRBJ1-1, the CDR3 gives the full variable domain: DAGVTQSPTHLIKTRGQQVTLRCSPISGHKSVSWYQQVLGQGPQFIFQYYEKEERGRGNFPDRFSARQFPNYSSELNVNALLLGDSALYLCASSQRLRGQGKAEAFFGQGTRLTVV.

The chain carries TRBV6-5 and TRBJ2-7; a possible D gene is TRBD1 (5 bases). The V end was cut by 2 bases, the J end by 5 bases, with 13 bases between. CDR1 and CDR2 (germline): MNHEY, SVGAGI. There are 14 residues in the CDR3. DNA of the CDR3: TGTGCCAGCAGTTACAGGCAGGGTCTCCACGAGCAGTACTTC. It yields the protein CASSYRQGLHEQYF.

In DNA form, the CDR3 reads TGTGCCAGCAGCTTACTCCAGGGCCCACCCCCCGGGGAGCTGTTTTTT. This gives the protein CASSLLQGPPPGELFF. The chain combines TRBV7-9 with TRBJ2-2; D might be TRBD1 (5 bases). Trimming took off 2 bases at V and 6 bases at J, with 16 bases between the two ends. Germline CDR1 is SEHNR and CDR2 is FQNEAQ (reference sequence). CDR3 length: 16 residues.

This rearrangement joins TRBV9 to TRBJ2-1, with 7 bases that match TRBD1. CDR1 and CDR2 from the germline V gene are SGDLS and YYNGEE. Trimming took 2 bases from V and 8 from J; bases not matched to a gene: 4. The CDR3 is 13 residues long. Here the CDR3 reads CASSVGQVDEQFF. In DNA, the CDR3 is TGTGCCAGCAGCGTCGGACAGGTTGATGAGCAGTTCTTC. The variable domain in full, completed from reference TRBV9 and TRBJ2-1, reads DSGVTQTPKHLITATGQRVTLRCSPRSGDLSVYWYQQSLDQGLQFLIQYYNGEERAKGNILERFSAQQFPDLHSELNLSSLELGDSALYFCASSVGQVDEQFFGPGTRLTVL.

V usage is TRBV27 and J usage is TRBJ2-7; 11 nucleotides line up with TRBD1. This CDR3 is 14 amino acids long. Trimming removed 6 bases from V and 3 bases from J; junction bases left unmatched: 4. The germline V gene has CDR1 MNHEY and CDR2 SMNVEV (reference sequence). CDR3 in amino acids: CASRQGTGGYEQYF. In DNA form, the CDR3 reads TGTGCCAGCAGACAGGGGACAGGGGGCTACGAGCAGTACTTC.

The chain employs TRBV30 and TRBJ1-3, with D hard to call. This CDR3 contains 14 residues. Germline CDR1 reads GTSNPN; CDR2 reads SVGIG (reference sequence). The germline V and J ends were trimmed by 0 bases and 0 bases, with 6 bases remaining between them. The CDR3 DNA reads as TGTGCCTGGAGTGTGAGTGCCTCTGGAAACACCATATATTTT. Residues: CAWSVSASGNTIYF. The full variable domain, with the rest looked up from reference TRBV30 and TRBJ1-3, is SQTIHQWPATLVQPVGSPLSLECTVEGTSNPNLYWYRQAAGRGLQLLFYSVGIGQISSEVPQNLSASRPQDRQFILSSKKLLLSDSGFYLCAWSVSASGNTIYFGEGSWLTVV.

The rearrangement links TRBV5-1 to TRBJ2-1; 8 bases match TRBD2. The germline gives CDR1 SGHRS, CDR2 YFSETQ. This CDR3 contains 15 residues. V lost 4 bases to trimming and J lost 4 bases; unmatched junction nucleotides: 7. CDR3 sequence reads: CASSQSGGLYNEQFF. Here the CDR3 DNA reads TGCGCCAGCAGCCAAAGCGGGGGACTTTACAATGAGCAGTTCTTC.

The rearrangement links TRBV7-9 to TRBJ2-1; TRBD1 matches 8 bases. This CDR3 has 18 amino acids. Losses at the gene ends were 2 bases for V and 4 bases for J; bases not matched to a gene: 13. Germline V CDR1 and CDR2: SEHNR, FQNEAQ (reference sequence). The CDR3 spells CASSLRTGSNSPYNEQFF. CDR3 in DNA: TGTGCCAGCAGCTTAAGGACAGGGTCGAACTCTCCATACAATGAGCAGTTCTTC.

This rearrangement joins TRBV7-9 to TRBJ2-5, with D possibly being TRBD2 (5 bases). Germline V CDR1 and CDR2: SEHNR, FQNEAQ (reference sequence). The V and J ends lost 0 bases and 1 base respectively, with 6 bases between them. This CDR3 has 14 amino acids. CDR3 residues: CASSLARAQETQYF. Written as DNA, the CDR3 is TGTGCCAGCAGCTTAGCGCGGGCCCAAGAGACCCAGTACTTC. The variable domain in full, completed from reference TRBV7-9 and TRBJ2-5, reads DTGVSQNPRHKITKRGQNVTFRCDPISEHNRLYWYRQTLGQGPEFLTYFQNEAQLEKSRLLSDRFSAERPKGSFSTLEIQRTEQGDSAMYLCASSLARAQETQYFGPGTRLLVL.

V gene TRBV27 combines with J gene TRBJ2-1, with 7 bases that match TRBD1. Germline V gives CDR1 MNHEY, CDR2 SMNVEV (reference sequence). V lost 6 bases, J lost 9 bases, and 11 bases stayed unmatched. The CDR3 runs to 14 residues. The CDR3 here is CASSRTGTEGEQFF. CDR3 bases: TGTGCCAGCAGCCGGACCGGGACAGAGGGTGAGCAGTTCTTC.